These T cell receptor beta chains were read from a single sample in a study of blood T cells in healthy people across ages. TCRdb re-derived calls from the 5' RACE reads in MiXCR, one entry per CDR3 protein. The data hold hundreds of thousands of distinct CDR3 sequences, with 49% observed a single time. The sequenced material came from blood. These receptors came from a woman aged 60-70 years in good health. Both conserved end residues are trimmed from each CDR3.

V	J	CDR3
TRBV9	-	ASSAQGSLTYEQY
TRBV20-1	TRBJ2-1	SANKGGVRANEQF
TRBV7-8	TRBJ2-1	ASSLGPSRGTNNEQF
TRBV7-9	-	ASSSAVVETQY
TRBV6-5	TRBJ1-2	ASSDGRSNYGYT
TRBV29-1	TRBJ1-1	SVDHQGEGTEAF
TRBV27	TRBJ1-4	ASRQWGVEKLF
TRBV7-3	TRBJ2-7	ASSLLGAAYNEQY
TRBV21-1	TRBJ2-1	ASSRQF
TRBV20-1	TRBJ1-2	SARPRRTDGYT
TRBV5-1	TRBJ1-4	ASSLVGDGEKLF
TRBV25-1	TRBJ2-5	ASSEYIPGPETQY
TRBV5-1	TRBJ2-5	ASSVDFATGTQY
TRBV20-1	TRBJ2-3	SALGTSGRTDTQY
TRBV14	TRBJ2-1	ASSQVLAGGEF
TRBV28	TRBJ1-2	ASSVAQGARGYT
TRBV29-1	TRBJ1-4	SVEGTSGTNEKLF
TRBV11-2	TRBJ2-5	ASSGGTSGQETQY
TRBV6-6	TRBJ2-7	ASSTGGSGEQY
TRBV28	TRBJ1-2	ASSLSGGLNYGYT
TRBV20-1	TRBJ1-2	SARAAGGGYT
TRBV9	TRBJ2-5	ASSVWSGALETQY
TRBV20-1	-	SARPPGLLGGDEQY
TRBV7-2	TRBJ2-1	ASSLRGTKFNEQF
TRBV12-3/TRBV12-4	TRBJ2-1	ASSRGPGLGVDEQF
TRBV28	TRBJ1-1	ASKGGGNTEAF
TRBV7-9	TRBJ1-1	ASSFVNRGGGSEAF
TRBV25-1	TRBJ2-5	ASSQAGTGPETQY
TRBV7-2	TRBJ2-5	ASSLMGMRETQY
TRBV7-9	TRBJ1-2	ASSLRGQGTGYT
TRBV7-2	TRBJ2-5	ASSLLGGGRRARETQY
TRBV12-3/TRBV12-4	TRBJ2-1	ASSLGGSNYEQF
TRBV21-1	TRBJ1-2	ASRREAGYGYT
TRBV13	TRBJ1-2	ASRKAFVSNYGYT